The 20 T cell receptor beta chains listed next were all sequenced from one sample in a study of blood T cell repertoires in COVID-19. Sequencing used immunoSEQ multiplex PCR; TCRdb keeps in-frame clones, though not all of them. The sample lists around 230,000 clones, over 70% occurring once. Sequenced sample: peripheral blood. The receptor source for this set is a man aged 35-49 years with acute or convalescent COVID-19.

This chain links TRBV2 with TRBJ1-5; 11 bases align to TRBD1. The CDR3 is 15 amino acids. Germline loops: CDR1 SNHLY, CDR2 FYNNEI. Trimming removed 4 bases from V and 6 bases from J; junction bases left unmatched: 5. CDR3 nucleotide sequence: TGTGCCAGCAGTGGTTGGACAGGGGGCGGTCAGCCCCAGCATTTT. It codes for CASSGWTGGGQPQHF.

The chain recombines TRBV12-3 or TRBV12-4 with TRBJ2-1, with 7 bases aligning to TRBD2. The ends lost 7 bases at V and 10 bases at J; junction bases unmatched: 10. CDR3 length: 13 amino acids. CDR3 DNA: TGTGCCAGCACCGAAGTGGGAGGGTACGAGCAGTTCTTC. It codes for CASTEVGGYEQFF.

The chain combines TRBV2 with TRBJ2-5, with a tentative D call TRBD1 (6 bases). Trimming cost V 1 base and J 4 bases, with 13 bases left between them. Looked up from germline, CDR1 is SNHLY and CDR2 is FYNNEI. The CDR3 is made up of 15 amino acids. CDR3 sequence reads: CASSEDRAGVETQYF. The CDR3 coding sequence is TGTGCCAGCAGTGAAGATCGGGCAGGGGTAGAGACCCAGTACTTC.

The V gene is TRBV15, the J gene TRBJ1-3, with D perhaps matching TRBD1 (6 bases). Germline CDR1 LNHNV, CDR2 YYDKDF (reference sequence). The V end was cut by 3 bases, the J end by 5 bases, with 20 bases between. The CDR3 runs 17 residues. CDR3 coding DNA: TGTGCCACCAGCAGGACTCAGGGGAATTACGCCAGAAACACCATATATTTT. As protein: CATSRTQGNYARNTIYF.

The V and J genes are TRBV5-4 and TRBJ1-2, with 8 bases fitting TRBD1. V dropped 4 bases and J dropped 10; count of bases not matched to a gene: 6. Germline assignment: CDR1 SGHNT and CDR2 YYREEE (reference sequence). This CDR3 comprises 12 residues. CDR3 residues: CASSIRDRLYTF. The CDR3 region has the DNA TGTGCCAGCAGCATCCGGGACAGGCTCTACACCTTC.

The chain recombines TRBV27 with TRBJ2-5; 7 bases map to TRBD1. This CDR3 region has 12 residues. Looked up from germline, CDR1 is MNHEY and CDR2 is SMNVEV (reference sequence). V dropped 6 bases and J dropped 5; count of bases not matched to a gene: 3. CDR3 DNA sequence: TGTGCCAGCAGGGGCAGGGGGGAGACCCAGTACTTC. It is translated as CASRGRGETQYF.

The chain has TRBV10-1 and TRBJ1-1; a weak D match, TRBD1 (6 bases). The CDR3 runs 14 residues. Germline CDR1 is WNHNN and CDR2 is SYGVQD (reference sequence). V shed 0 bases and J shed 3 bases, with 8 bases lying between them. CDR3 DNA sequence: TGCGCCAGCAGTGAGTCTGGGGGCTACACTGAAGCTTTCTTT. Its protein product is CASSESGGYTEAFF.

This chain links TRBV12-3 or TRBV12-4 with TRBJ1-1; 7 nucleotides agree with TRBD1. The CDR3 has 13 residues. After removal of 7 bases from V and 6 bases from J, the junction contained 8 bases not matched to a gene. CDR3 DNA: TGTGCCAGCACCAAGACAGGGAGCTCTGAAGCTTTCTTT. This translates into CASTKTGSSEAFF.

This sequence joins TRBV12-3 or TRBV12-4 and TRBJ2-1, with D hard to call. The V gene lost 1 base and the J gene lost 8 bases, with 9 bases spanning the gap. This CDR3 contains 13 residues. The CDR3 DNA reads TGTGCCAGCAGTTTAGACGCTAGGTATGAGCAGTTCTTC. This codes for CASSLDARYEQFF.

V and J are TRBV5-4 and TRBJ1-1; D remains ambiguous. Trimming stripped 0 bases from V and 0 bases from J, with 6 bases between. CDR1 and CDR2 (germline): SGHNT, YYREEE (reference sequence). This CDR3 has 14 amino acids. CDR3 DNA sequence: TGTGCCAGCAGCTTGGGGCAGGTGAACACTGAAGCTTTCTTT. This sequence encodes CASSLGQVNTEAFF.

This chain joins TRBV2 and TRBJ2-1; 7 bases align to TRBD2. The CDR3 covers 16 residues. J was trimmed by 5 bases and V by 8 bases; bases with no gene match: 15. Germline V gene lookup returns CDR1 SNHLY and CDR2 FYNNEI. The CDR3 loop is CASHKRLASGNNEQFF. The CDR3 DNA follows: TGTGCCAGCCATAAGAGACTAGCATCCGGTAACAATGAGCAGTTCTTC. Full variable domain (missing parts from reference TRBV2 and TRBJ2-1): EPEVTQTPSHQVTQMGQEVILRCVPISNHLYFYWYRQILGQKVEFLVSFYNNEISEKSEIFDDQFSVERPDGSNFTLKIRSTKLEDSAMYFCASHKRLASGNNEQFFGPGTRLTVL.

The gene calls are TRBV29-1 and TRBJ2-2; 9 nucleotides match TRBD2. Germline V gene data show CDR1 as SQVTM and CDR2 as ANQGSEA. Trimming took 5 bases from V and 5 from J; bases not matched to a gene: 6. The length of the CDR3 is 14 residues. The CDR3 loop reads CSVKGLAGTGELFF. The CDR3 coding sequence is TGCAGCGTTAAGGGACTAGCAGGGACCGGGGAGCTGTTTTTT.

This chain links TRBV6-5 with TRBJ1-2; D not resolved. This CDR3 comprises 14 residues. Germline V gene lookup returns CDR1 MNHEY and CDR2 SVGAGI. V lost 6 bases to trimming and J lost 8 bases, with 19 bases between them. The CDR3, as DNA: TGTGCCAGCAGGACGCCCTTGGAGGTGGGAGGCTACACCTTC. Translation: CASRTPLEVGGYTF.

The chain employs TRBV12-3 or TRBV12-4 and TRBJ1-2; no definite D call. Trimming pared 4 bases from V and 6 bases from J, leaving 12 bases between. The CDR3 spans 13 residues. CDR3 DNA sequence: TGTGCCAGCAGTTCGCTTACTGAGGATGGCTACACCTTC. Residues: CASSSLTEDGYTF.

The CDR3 here is CASSQGEREGSQYF. The CDR3 coding sequence is TGCGCCAGCAGCCAAGGCGAGCGGGAGGGCTCCCAGTACTTC. The gene calls are TRBV4-1 and TRBJ2-5, with TRBD2 matching over 10 bases. The CDR3 consists of 14 residues. The ends lost 1 base at V and 9 bases at J; junction bases unmatched: 5. The germline gives CDR1 MGHRA, CDR2 YSYEKL.

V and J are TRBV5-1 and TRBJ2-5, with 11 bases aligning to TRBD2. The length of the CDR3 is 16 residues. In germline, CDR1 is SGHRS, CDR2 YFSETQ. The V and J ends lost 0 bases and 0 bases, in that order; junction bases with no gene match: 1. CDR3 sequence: CASSLAGLADQETQYF. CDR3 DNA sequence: TGCGCCAGCAGCTTGGCGGGACTAGCGGACCAAGAGACCCAGTACTTC. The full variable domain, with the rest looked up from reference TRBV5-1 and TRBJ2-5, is KAGVTQTPRYLIKTRGQQVTLSCSPISGHRSVSWYQQTPGQGLQFLFEYFSETQRNKGNFPGRFSGRQFSNSRSEMNVSTLELGDSALYLCASSLAGLADQETQYFGPGTRLLVL.

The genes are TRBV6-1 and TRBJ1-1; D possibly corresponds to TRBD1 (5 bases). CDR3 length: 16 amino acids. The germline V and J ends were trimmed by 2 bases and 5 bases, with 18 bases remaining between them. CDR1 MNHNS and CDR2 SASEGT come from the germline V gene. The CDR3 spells CASSENPGQGWTEAFF. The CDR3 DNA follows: TGTGCCAGCAGTGAAAACCCAGGGCAGGGATGGACTGAAGCTTTCTTT.

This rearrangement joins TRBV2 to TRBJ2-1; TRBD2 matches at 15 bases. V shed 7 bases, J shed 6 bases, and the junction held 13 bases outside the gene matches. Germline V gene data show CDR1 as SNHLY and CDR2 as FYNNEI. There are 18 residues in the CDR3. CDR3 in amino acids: CASIRTSGRAGNGNEQFF. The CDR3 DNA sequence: TGTGCCAGCATTAGGACTAGCGGGAGGGCCGGTAACGGCAATGAGCAGTTCTTC.

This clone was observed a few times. The CDR3 DNA sequence: TGTGCCACCAGTGATACACGACAGGGAGGCTACACCTTC. Encoded protein: CATSDTRQGGYTF. The chain carries TRBV24-1 and TRBJ1-2; 7 bases map to TRBD1. The germline V gene encodes CDR1 KGHDR and CDR2 SFDVKD. The CDR3 consists of 13 residues. J gave up 8 bases and V 3 bases, and 5 bases lay outside the gene matches.

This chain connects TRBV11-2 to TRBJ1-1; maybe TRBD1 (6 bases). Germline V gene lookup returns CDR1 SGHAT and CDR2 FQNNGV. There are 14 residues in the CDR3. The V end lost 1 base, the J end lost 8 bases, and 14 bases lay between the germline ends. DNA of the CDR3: TGTGCCAGCAGCTTAGGGGTGACAGGTGCGGAAGCTTTCTTT. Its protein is CASSLGVTGAEAFF.